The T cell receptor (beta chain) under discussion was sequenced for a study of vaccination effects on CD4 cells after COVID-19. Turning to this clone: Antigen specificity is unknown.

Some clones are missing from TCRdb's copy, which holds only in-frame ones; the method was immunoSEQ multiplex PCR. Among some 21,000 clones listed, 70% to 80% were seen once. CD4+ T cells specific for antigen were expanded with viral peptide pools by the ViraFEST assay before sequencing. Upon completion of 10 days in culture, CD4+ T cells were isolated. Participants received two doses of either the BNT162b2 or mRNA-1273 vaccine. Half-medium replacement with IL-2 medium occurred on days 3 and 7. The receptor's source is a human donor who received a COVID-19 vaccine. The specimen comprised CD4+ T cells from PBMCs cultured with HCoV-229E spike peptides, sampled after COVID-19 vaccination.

CDR3 residues: CASSLAGPYGYTF. CDR3 DNA: TGTGCCAGCAGTTTAGCGGGGCCATATGGCTACACCTTC. This rearrangement joins TRBV12-3 or TRBV12-4 to TRBJ1-2, with a weak D call TRBD1 (5 bases). This CDR3 has 13 residues. Deletions cut 0 bases from V and 5 bases from J, with 7 bases between.